The present entry profiles one T cell receptor (beta chain) with its context. What it binds is unknown. This CDR3 has 14 residues. Germline CDR1 is SGHTA and CDR2 is FQGTGA. Between the trimmed V and J ends, which lost 2 bases and 4 bases, there was a span of 8 bases. The sequenced template was cDNA made from the entire isolated RNA. Sequencing used immunoSEQ multiplex PCR; TCRdb keeps in-frame clones, though not all of them. The sample includes about 340,000 clones, 6.5% to 10% of them seen just once. This sample was included in a study of beta chain features in type 1 diabetes. Regarding the study as a whole: High TCR expression in some cells could lead to their over-representation in cDNA sequencing.

Material: central memory CD4+ T cells from blood. This receptor was identified in a woman aged 18 to 35 in good health. The chain uses TRBV7-3 and TRBJ2-2; D gene ambiguous. The CDR3 sequence is CASSLGPLTGELFF. The CDR3 DNA reads TGTGCCAGCAGCTTAGGACCCCTCACCGGGGAGCTGTTTTTT.